The 2 T cell receptor beta chains given below trace back to one sample, sequenced in a study of cytomegalovirus exposure and HLA in healthy donors. The PCR had 60 Vbeta and 13 Jbeta primers. Clones were sequenced by immunoSEQ multiplex PCR, and TCRdb holds only the in-frame ones, with some missing. The table has 100,000 or so clones, roughly three fifths seen once. The sample comprised PBMCs. The origin of the receptors is a woman aged 30 to 39 in good health and CMV-seronegative.

V and J are TRBV28 and TRBJ2-3, with unresolved D. This CDR3 contains 13 residues. V lost 4 bases and J 4 bases, leaving 9 bases between the germline ends. The germline gives CDR1 MDHEN, CDR2 SYDVKM. The CDR3 here is CASSSVTADTQYF. CDR3 bases: TGTGCCAGCAGTTCCGTTACTGCAGATACGCAGTATTTT.

This chain joins TRBV25-1 and TRBJ1-5, with D hard to call. CDR3 length: 15 amino acids. Germline V gives CDR1 MGHDK, CDR2 SYGVNS. V was trimmed by 3 bases and J by 5 bases, leaving 14 bases between them. The CDR3 sequence: CASSDETGRDQPQHF. The CDR3 region has the DNA TGTGCCAGCAGTGATGAGACGGGGAGGGATCAGCCCCAGCATTTT. The whole variable domain, remainder taken from reference TRBV25-1 and TRBJ1-5, is EADIYQTPRYLVIGTGKKITLECSQTMGHDKMYWYQQDPGMELHLIHYSYGVNSTEKGDLSSESTVSRIRTEHFPLTLESARPSHTSQYLCASSDETGRDQPQHFGDGTRLSIL.